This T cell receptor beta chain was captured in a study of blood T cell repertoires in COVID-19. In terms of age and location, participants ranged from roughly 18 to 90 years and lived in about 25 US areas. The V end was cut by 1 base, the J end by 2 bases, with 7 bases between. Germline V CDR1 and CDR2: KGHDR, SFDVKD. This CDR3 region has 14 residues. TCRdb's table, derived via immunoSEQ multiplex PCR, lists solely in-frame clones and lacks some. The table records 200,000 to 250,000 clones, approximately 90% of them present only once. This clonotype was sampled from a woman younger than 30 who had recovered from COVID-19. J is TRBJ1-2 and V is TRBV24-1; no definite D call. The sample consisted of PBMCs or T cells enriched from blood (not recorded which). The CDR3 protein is CATSDFRTNYGYTF. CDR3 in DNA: TGTGCCACCAGTGATTTCCGTACAAACTATGGCTACACCTTC.